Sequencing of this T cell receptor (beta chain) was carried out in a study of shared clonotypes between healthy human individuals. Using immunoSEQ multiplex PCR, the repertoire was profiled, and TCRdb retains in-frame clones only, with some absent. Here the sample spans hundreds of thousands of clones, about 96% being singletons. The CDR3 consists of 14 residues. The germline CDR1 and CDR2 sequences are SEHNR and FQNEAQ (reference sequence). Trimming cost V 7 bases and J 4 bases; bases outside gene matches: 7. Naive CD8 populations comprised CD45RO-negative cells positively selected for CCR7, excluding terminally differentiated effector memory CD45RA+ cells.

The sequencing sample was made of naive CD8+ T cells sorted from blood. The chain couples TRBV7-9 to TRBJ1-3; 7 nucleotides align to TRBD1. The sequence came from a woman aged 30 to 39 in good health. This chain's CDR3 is CASTSDREGNTIYF. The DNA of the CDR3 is TGTGCCAGCACCTCCGACAGGGAAGGAAACACCATATATTTT.